These T cell receptor beta chains were read from a single sample in a study of cytomegalovirus exposure and HLA in healthy donors. Assay used: immunoSEQ multiplex PCR; TCRdb lists only in-frame clones, some missing. The sample shows about 160,000 clones, 65% to 85% of them seen only once. Sequencing was performed on PBMCs. All receptors derive from a woman in her thirties in good health and CMV-seropositive. Both conserved end residues are part of each CDR3. A D gene is named only where the DNA matches it firmly. Size is omitted from some rows. Given values are once, few, many or a class for expanded clones.

>NA|TRBV5-6|TRBJ1-2|14|TRBD1
TGTGCCAGCAGTTTGGACAGGGGCGGCTATGGCTACACCTTC
CASSLDRGGYGYTF
>NA|TRBV5-5|TRBJ1-4|11|NA
TGTGCCAGCAGCGCAGATGAAAAACTGTTTTTT
CASSADEKLFF
>NA|TRBV28|TRBJ2-6|15|NA
TGTGCCAGCACCGGGGTGAGCTCTGGGGCCAACGTCCTGACTTTC
CASTGVSSGANVLTF
>NA|TRBV28|TRBJ1-1|15|NA
TGTGCCAGCAGTCTGACTGGCAGACTGAACACTGAAGCTTTCTTT
CASSLTGRLNTEAFF
>few|TRBV5-1|TRBJ2-3|14|TRBD1
TGCGCCAGCAGCTCGGGACAGGGTACAGATACGCAGTATTTT
CASSSGQGTDTQYF
>NA|TRBV18|TRBJ1-3|18|NA
TGTGCCAGCTCACCCTCCGGTTCAGGGCCATTCTCTGGAAACACCATATATTTT
CASSPSGSGPFSGNTIYF
>NA|TRBV7-9|TRBJ1-4|13|NA
TGTGCCAGCAGCCAGGGCCTCCTGAGTAAGCTGTTTTTT
CASSQGLLSKLFF
>NA|TRBV19|TRBJ2-5|17|NA
TGTGCCAGTAGTGCCGGTAGTGGCAGGGGCCTCCAAGAGACCCAGTACTTC
CASSAGSGRGLQETQYF
>NA|TRBV9|TRBJ2-7|13|TRBD1
TGTGCCAGCAGCGGACAGGGGGACTACGAGCAGTACTTC
CASSGQGDYEQYF
>NA|TRBV5-1|TRBJ1-5|15|NA
TGCGCCAGCAGCTTGGGGCAGGGCCCCAGCCAGCCCCAGCATTTT
CASSLGQGPSQPQHF
>NA|TRBV5-1|TRBJ2-7|14|TRBD1
TGCGCCAGCAGCTTAAGACAGGGAAACCACGAGCAGTACTTC
CASSLRQGNHEQYF
>few|TRBV4-3|TRBJ1-1|15|NA
TGCGCCAGCTCCCGATTGGCGGGGGGCAGTAGTGAAGCTTTCTTT
CASSRLAGGSSEAFF
>NA|TRBV6-5|TRBJ1-5|14|NA
TGTGCCAGCAGTCGGGGGGGGGAGGGTCAGCCCCAGCATTTT
CASSRGGEGQPQHF
>NA|TRBV5-4|TRBJ1-1|13|NA
TGTGCCAGCAGCCCGCCGGGAGGTACTGAAGCTTTCTTT
CASSPPGGTEAFF
>once|TRBV5-6|TRBJ2-1|15|TRBD2
TGTGCCAGCAGCCCCCTAGCGGGGGGGCCCGATGAGCAGTTCTTC
CASSPLAGGPDEQFF
>NA|TRBV7-9|TRBJ1-2|16|NA
TGTGCCAGCGAAACCCCCCCAGCAGGAGGAGCTGAGGGCTACACCTTC
CASETPPAGGAEGYTF
>few|TRBV4-1|TRBJ2-3|16|NA
TGCGCCAGCAGCCAAGAACTGCCTGTACGTACAGATACGCAGTATTTT
CASSQELPVRTDTQYF
>few|TRBV6-5|TRBJ1-4|15|TRBD1
TGTGCCAGCAAACCACAGGGGGCGCCGGGAGAAAAACTGTTTTTT
CASKPQGAPGEKLFF
>NA|TRBV19|TRBJ1-5|13|NA
TGTGCCAGTAGTCGTGTAAGCAATCAGCCCCAGCATTTT
CASSRVSNQPQHF
>few|TRBV9|TRBJ1-5|15|NA
TGTGCCAGCAGCGTAGCTGCGAGATACCATCAGCCCCAGCATTTT
CASSVAARYHQPQHF
>NA|TRBV18|TRBJ1-2|13|NA
TGTGCCAGCTCACAGTCACAGGAATACGGCTACACCTTC
CASSQSQEYGYTF
>NA|TRBV9|TRBJ2-3|15|NA
TGTGCCAGCAGCGTAGCGACAGGCAACACAGATACGCAGTATTTT
CASSVATGNTDTQYF
>once|TRBV7-2|TRBJ2-3|16|TRBD2
TGTGCCAGCAGCTTCCGGACTAGCGGGGGGAAGGATACGCAGTATTTT
CASSFRTSGGKDTQYF
>once|TRBV6-1|TRBJ1-4|12|NA
TGTGCCAGCGCTAGGACAGATGAAAAACTGTTTTTT
CASARTDEKLFF
>NA|TRBV10-2|TRBJ2-1|16|TRBD2
TGCGCCAGCAGCCGGACTAGCGGGGGGATCCACAATGAGCAGTTCTTC
CASSRTSGGIHNEQFF
>once|TRBV7-8|TRBJ1-3|12|NA
TGTGCCAGCAGCAGACAGGGAAACACCATATATTTT
CASSRQGNTIYF
>NA|TRBV6-1|TRBJ2-2|12|NA
TGTGCCTGCACAGAGAACACCGGGGAGCTGTTTTTT
CACTENTGELFF
>NA|TRBV11-2|TRBJ1-2|15|TRBD1
TGTGCCAGCAGCTTAGTAGGGACAGGGGGCTATGGCTACACCTTC
CASSLVGTGGYGYTF
>NA|TRBV7-2|TRBJ1-2|14|TRBD1
TGTGCCAGCAGCTTAGCGACAGGGACCCTTGGCTACACCTTC
CASSLATGTLGYTF
>NA|TRBV18|TRBJ2-3|15|NA
TGTGCCAGCTCACCCTCGGGACACTCCACAGATACGCAGTATTTT
CASSPSGHSTDTQYF
>NA|TRBV14|TRBJ2-7|14|NA
TGTGCCAGCAGCCATTCTTCGGGGGCCTACGAGCAGTACTTC
CASSHSSGAYEQYF
>NA|TRBV7-8|TRBJ1-5|13|NA
TGTGCCAGCAGCTTAGGAGTCAATCAGCCCCAGCATTTT
CASSLGVNQPQHF
>once|TRBV7-6|TRBJ2-1|16|TRBD2
TGTGCCAGCAGCTTCATACGACTAGCGCTCTACAATGAGCAGTTCTTC
CASSFIRLALYNEQFF
>NA|TRBV5-8|TRBJ1-5|16|NA
TGTGCCAGCAGCCCGGGAGGTCAATATAGCAATCAGCCCCAGCATTTT
CASSPGGQYSNQPQHF
>NA|TRBV2|TRBJ2-1|13|NA
TGTGCCAGCAGTGTTCGACAGGACAATGAGCAGTTCTTC
CASSVRQDNEQFF
>NA|TRBV4-3|TRBJ1-6|17|NA
TGCGCCAGCAGCCAAGCCTCCGGGGGAGGGTCTAATTCACCCCTCCACTTT
CASSQASGGGSNSPLHF
>NA|TRBV27|TRBJ2-5|16|NA
TGTGCCAGCAGCTTAAAAAAAACTAGCTTTCAAGAGACCCAGTACTTC
CASSLKKTSFQETQYF
>NA|TRBV14|TRBJ2-3|14|TRBD2
TGTGCCAGCAGCGGGACTAGCGGGCCCCAAGCGCAGTATTTT
CASSGTSGPQAQYF
>NA|TRBV28|TRBJ1-5|15|TRBD1
TGTGCCGGCAGTTTATCTACACAGGGGAGACAGCCCCAGCATTTT
CAGSLSTQGRQPQHF
>NA|TRBV7-2|TRBJ1-1|14|NA
TGTGCCAGCGCCGAGGATCGGGGATTCACTGAAGCTTTCTTT
CASAEDRGFTEAFF
>NA|TRBV20-1|TRBJ2-1|10|NA
TGCAGTGGGCGGGCCGAGGAGCAGTTCTTC
CSGRAEEQFF
>NA|TRBV29-1|TRBJ2-3|14|NA
TGCAGCGTTGCCACGTCCCAGATCACAGATACGCAGTATTTT
CSVATSQITDTQYF
>NA|TRBV4-3|TRBJ1-4|16|TRBD1
TGCGCCAGCAGCCACCGGGGACAGTCGAATTATGAAAAACTGTTTTTT
CASSHRGQSNYEKLFF
>NA|TRBV18|TRBJ2-7|12|TRBD1
TGTGCCAGCTCGCGGACAGGTGGGGAGCAGTACTTC
CASSRTGGEQYF
>NA|TRBV27|TRBJ2-7|18|TRBD1
TGTGCCAGCAGTTCAAAGTTCATTCAAGGACAGGGCTCCTACGAGCAGTACTTC
CASSSKFIQGQGSYEQYF
>NA|TRBV5-6|TRBJ1-5|15|NA
TGTGCCAGCAGCTTGGAAGGGGCCGGGAATCAGCCCCAGCATTTT
CASSLEGAGNQPQHF
>NA|TRBV7-9|TRBJ2-1|10|NA
TGTGCCAGCAGCCAGAATGAGCAGTTCTTC
CASSQNEQFF
>NA|TRBV19|TRBJ1-2|14|NA
TGTGCCAGTAGTATACGGGACTACCTCTATGGCTACACCTTC
CASSIRDYLYGYTF
>NA|TRBV5-6|TRBJ2-1|17|TRBD2
TGTGCCAGCAGCCCCACACTAGCGGGGGGAGTCTCAAATGAGCAGTTCTTC
CASSPTLAGGVSNEQFF
>once|TRBV4-2|TRBJ2-5|16|TRBD2
TGTGCCAGCAGCCCAGGAGCGGGGGGGCCCCAAGAGACCCAGTACTTC
CASSPGAGGPQETQYF
>NA|TRBV9|TRBJ1-2|15|NA
TGTGCCAGCAGCCGGGTGGGTTCAGGGGCAATTGGCTACACCTTC
CASSRVGSGAIGYTF
>NA|TRBV19|TRBJ2-7|14|TRBD1
TGTGCCAGTAGTATGACAGGGGCACTCTACGAGCAGTACTTC
CASSMTGALYEQYF
>NA|TRBV12-5|TRBJ1-4|16|NA
TGTGCTAGTGGTTTGGATTGGCCGATATATGGTGAAAAACTGTTTTTT
CASGLDWPIYGEKLFF
>NA|TRBV4-2|TRBJ2-7|17|TRBD2
TGTGCCAGCAGCCAAGTTTTAACTAGCGGGGATTCCTACGAGCAGTACTTC
CASSQVLTSGDSYEQYF
>NA|TRBV21-1|TRBJ1-1|16|NA
TGTGCCAGCAGCAAAGAACCCGGTAGGGGGAACACTGAAGCTTTCTTT
CASSKEPGRGNTEAFF
>NA|TRBV28|TRBJ2-4|14|TRBD1
TGTGCCAGCAGTTTGGGACAGGATATGGACATTCAGTACTTC
CASSLGQDMDIQYF
>NA|TRBV4-3|TRBJ1-1|13|NA
TGCGCCAGCAGCCCGAGACAGACCGGTGAAGCTTTCTTT
CASSPRQTGEAFF
>NA|TRBV2|TRBJ1-2|12|NA
TGTGTGCCAGGAGAGGAGGGCTATGGCTACACCTTC
CVPGEEGYGYTF
>once|TRBV30|TRBJ2-1|16|TRBD2
TGTGCCTGGAGTGTACTTCTAGCGGGGACCTACAATGAGCAGTTCTTC
CAWSVLLAGTYNEQFF
>few|TRBV4-2|TRBJ2-2|15|TRBD2
TGTGCCAGCAGCCAAGATAGCGGGGGGGTGGGGGAGCTGTTTTTT
CASSQDSGGVGELFF